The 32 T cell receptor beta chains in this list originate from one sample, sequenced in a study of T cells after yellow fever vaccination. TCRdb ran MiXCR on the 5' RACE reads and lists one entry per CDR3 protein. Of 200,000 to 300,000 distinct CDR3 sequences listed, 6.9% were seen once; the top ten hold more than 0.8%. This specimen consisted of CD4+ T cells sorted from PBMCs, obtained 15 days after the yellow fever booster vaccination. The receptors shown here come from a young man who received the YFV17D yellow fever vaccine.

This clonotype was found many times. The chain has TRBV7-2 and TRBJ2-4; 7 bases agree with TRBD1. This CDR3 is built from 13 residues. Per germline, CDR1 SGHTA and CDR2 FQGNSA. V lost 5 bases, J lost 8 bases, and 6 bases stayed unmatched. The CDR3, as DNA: TGTGCCAGCAGCCAGAATCAGGGGGACATTCAGTACTTC. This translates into CASSQNQGDIQYF.

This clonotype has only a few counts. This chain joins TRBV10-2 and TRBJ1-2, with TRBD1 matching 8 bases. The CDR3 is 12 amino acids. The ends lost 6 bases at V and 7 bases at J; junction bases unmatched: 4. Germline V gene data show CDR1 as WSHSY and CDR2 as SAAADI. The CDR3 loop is CASSGQGSGYTF. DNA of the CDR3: TGCGCCAGCAGCGGACAGGGCAGTGGCTACACCTTC.

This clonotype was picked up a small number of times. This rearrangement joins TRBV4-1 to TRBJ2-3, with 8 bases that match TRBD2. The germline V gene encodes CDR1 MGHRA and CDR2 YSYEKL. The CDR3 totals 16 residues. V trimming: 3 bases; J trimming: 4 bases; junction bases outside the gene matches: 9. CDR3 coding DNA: TGCGCCAGCAGCCAGGGAAGCGGGAGTGAAGCAGATACGCAGTATTTT. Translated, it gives CASSQGSGSEADTQYF.

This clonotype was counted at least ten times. In DNA form, the CDR3 reads TGCGCCAGCAAAATAGCGGGAGATAGCGAGCAGTACTTC. Translating it yields CASKIAGDSEQYF. V is TRBV5-1 and J is TRBJ2-7; the match to TRBD2 covers 9 bases. Germline values: CDR1 SGHRS, CDR2 YFSETQ. This CDR3 region has 13 residues. Trimming took 6 bases from V and 6 from J; bases not matched to a gene: 7.

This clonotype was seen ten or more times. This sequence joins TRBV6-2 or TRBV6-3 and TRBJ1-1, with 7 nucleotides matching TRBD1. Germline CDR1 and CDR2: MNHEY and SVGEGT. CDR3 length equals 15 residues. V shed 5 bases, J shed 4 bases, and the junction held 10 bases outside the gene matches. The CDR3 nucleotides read TGTGCCAGCAGTATCCATGACTACAGGGGCACTGAAGCTTTCTTT. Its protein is CASSIHDYRGTEAFF.

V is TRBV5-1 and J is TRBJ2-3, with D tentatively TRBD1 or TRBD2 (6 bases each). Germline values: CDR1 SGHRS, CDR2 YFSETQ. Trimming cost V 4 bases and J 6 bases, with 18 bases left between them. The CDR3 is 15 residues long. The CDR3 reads CASSGALGGLDTQYF. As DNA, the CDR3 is TGCGCCAGCAGCGGAGCCTTGGGGGGCCTCGATACGCAGTATTTT.

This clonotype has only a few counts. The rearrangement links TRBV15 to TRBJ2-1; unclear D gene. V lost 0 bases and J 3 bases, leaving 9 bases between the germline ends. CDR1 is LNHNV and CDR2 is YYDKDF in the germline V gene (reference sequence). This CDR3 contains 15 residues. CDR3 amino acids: CATSRDPAGYNEQFF. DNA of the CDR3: TGTGCCACCAGCAGAGACCCCGCCGGCTACAATGAGCAGTTCTTC. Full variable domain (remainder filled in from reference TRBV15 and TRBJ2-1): DAMVIQNPRYQVTQFGKPVTLSCSQTLNHNVMYWYQQKSSQAPKLLFHYYDKDFNNEADTPDNFQSRRPNTSFCFLDIRSPGLGDTAMYLCATSRDPAGYNEQFFGPGTRLTVL.

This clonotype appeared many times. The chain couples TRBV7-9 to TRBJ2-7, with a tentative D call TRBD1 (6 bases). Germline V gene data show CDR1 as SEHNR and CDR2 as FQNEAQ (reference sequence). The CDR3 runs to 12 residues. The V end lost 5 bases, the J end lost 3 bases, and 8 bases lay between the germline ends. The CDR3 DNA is TGTGCCAGCAGCGCCAGGGGCTACGAGCAGTACTTC. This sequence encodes CASSARGYEQYF. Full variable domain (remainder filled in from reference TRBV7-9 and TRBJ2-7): DTGVSQNPRHKITKRGQNVTFRCDPISEHNRLYWYRQTLGQGPEFLTYFQNEAQLEKSRLLSDRFSAERPKGSFSTLEIQRTEQGDSAMYLCASSARGYEQYFGPGTRLTVT.

The CDR3 region is CASSPGGGRADTQYF. The CDR3 DNA reads as TGTGCCAGCAGCCCCGGCGGGGGGAGGGCAGATACGCAGTATTTT. The chain links TRBV5-4 to TRBJ2-3, with 8 nucleotides matching TRBD2. Germline-derived CDR1 and CDR2 are SGHNT and YYREEE (reference sequence). V was pared by 4 bases and J by 4 bases, with 8 bases of the junction left unmatched. This CDR3 has 15 amino acids.

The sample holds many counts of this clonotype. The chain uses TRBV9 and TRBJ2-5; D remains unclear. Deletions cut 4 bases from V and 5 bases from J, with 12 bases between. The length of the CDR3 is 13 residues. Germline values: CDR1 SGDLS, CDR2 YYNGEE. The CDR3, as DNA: TGTGCCAGCAGCTTCCAAGGCCCGGAGACCCAGTACTTC. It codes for CASSFQGPETQYF.

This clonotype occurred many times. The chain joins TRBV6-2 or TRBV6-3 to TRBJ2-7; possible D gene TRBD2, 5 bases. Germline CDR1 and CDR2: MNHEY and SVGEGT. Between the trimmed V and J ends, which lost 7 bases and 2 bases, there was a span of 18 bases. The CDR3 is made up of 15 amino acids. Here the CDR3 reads CASNTIAPGTYEQYF. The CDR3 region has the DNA TGTGCCAGCAATACCATAGCGCCCGGCACCTACGAGCAGTACTTC.

CDR3 sequence reads: CASSPSGGAHSYEQYF. CDR3 coding DNA: TGTGCCAGCAGTCCGTCGGGCGGGGCCCACTCCTACGAGCAGTACTTC. The chain employs TRBV28 and TRBJ2-7; TRBD2 is a possible D gene (6 bases). Germline V CDR1 and CDR2: MDHEN, SYDVKM. Trimming cost V 5 bases and J 0 bases, with 17 bases left between them. The CDR3 runs 16 residues.

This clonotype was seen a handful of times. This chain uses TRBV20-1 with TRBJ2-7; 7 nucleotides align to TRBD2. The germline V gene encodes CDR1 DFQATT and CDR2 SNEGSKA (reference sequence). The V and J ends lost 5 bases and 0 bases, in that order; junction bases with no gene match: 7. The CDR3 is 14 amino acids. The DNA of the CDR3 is TGCAGTGCTTTAATCGGGGGGAGCTCCTACGAGCAGTACTTC. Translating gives CSALIGGSSYEQYF.

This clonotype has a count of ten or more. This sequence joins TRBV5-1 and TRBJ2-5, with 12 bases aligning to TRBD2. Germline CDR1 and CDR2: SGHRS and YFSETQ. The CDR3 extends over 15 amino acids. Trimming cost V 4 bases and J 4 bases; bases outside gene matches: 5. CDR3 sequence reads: CASSPGGLAGETQYF. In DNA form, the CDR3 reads TGCGCCAGCAGCCCGGGGGGACTAGCGGGAGAGACCCAGTACTTC.

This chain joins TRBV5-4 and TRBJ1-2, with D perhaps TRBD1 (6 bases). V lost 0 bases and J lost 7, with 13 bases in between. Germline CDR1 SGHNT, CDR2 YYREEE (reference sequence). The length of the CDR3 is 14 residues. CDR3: CASSLDQGISGYTF. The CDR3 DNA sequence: TGTGCCAGCAGCTTGGACCAGGGGATTAGTGGCTACACCTTC. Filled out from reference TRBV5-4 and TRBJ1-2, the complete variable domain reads ETGVTQSPTHLIKTRGQQVTLRCSSQSGHNTVSWYQQALGQGPQFIFQYYREEENGRGNFPPRFSGLQFPNYSSELNVNALELDDSALYLCASSLDQGISGYTFGSGTRLTVV.

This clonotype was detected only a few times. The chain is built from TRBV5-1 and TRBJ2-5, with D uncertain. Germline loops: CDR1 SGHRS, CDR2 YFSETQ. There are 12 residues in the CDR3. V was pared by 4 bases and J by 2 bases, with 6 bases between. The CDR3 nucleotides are TGCGCCAGCAGCCGATCACAAGAGACCCAGTACTTC. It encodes CASSRSQETQYF.

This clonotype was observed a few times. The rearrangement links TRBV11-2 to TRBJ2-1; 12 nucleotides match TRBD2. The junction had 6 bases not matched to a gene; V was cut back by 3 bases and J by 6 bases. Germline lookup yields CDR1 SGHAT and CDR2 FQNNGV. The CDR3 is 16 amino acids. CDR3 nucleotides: TGTGCCAGCAGCTTGCTAGCGGGAGGGTTTTTCAATGAGCAGTTCTTC. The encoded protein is CASSLLAGGFFNEQFF.

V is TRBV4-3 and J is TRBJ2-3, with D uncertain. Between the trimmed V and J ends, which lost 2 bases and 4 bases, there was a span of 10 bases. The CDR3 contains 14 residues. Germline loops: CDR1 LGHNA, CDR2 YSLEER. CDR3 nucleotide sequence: TGCGCCAGCAGCCAATATAACAACCCAGATACGCAGTATTTT. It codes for CASSQYNNPDTQYF.

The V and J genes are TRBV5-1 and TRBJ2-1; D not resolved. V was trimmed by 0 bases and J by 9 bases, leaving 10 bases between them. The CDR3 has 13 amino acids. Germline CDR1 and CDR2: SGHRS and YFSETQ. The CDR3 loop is CASSLESLGEQFF. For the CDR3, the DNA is TGCGCCAGCAGCTTGGAGAGCCTCGGTGAGCAGTTCTTC.

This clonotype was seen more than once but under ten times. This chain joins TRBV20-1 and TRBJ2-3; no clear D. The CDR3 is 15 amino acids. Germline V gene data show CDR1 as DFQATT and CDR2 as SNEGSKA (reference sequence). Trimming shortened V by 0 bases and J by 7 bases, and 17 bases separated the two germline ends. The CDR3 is CSARDQGRTPYTQYF. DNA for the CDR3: TGCAGTGCTAGAGATCAAGGTCGCACGCCATATACGCAGTATTTT.

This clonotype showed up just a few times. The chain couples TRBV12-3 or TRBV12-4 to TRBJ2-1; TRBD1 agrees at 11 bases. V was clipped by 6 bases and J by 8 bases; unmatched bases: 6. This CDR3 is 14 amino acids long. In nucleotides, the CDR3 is TGTGCCAGCAGACGCGGACAGGGGGCGTATGAGCAGTTCTTC. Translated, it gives CASRRGQGAYEQFF.

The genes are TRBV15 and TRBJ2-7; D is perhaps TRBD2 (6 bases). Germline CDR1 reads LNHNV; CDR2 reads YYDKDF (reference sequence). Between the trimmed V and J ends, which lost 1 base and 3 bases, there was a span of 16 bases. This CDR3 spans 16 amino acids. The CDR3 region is CATSRAGGSGVYEQYF. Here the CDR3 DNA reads TGTGCCACCAGCAGAGCTGGGGGGAGTGGTGTCTACGAGCAGTACTTC. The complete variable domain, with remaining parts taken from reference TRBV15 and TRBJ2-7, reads DAMVIQNPRYQVTQFGKPVTLSCSQTLNHNVMYWYQQKSSQAPKLLFHYYDKDFNNEADTPDNFQSRRPNTSFCFLDIRSPGLGDTAMYLCATSRAGGSGVYEQYFGPGTRLTVT.

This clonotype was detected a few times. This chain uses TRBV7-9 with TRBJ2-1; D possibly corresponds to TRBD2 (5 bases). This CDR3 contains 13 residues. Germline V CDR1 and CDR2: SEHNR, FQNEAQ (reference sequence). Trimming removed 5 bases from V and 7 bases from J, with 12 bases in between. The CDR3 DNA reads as TGTGCCAGCAGCATTACTAGGGCAAATGAGCAGTTCTTC. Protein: CASSITRANEQFF.

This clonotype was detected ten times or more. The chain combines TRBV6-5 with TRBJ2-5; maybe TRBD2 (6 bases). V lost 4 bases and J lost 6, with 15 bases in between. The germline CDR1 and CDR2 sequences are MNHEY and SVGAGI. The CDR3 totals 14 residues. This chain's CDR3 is CASSWDSSVQTQYF. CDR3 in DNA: TGTGCCAGCAGTTGGGACTCCTCGGTGCAGACCCAGTACTTC.

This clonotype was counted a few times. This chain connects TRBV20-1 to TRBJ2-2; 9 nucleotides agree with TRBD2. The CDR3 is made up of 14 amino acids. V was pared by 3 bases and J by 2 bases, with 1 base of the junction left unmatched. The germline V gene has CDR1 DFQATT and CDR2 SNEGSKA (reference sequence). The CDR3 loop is CSARREGNTGELFF. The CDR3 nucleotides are TGCAGTGCTAGGCGGGAGGGAAACACCGGGGAGCTGTTTTTT.

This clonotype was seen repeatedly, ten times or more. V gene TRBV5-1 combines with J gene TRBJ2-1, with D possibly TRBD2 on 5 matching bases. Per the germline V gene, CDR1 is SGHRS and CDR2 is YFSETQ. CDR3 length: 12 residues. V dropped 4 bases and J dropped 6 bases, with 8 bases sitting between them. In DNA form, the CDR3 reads TGCGCCAGCAGCCTGACTACCAATGAGCAGTTCTTC. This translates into CASSLTTNEQFF.

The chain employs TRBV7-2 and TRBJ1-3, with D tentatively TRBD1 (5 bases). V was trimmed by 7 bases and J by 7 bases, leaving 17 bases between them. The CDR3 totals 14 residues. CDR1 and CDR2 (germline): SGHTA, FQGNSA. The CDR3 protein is CASTRGGVVNTIYF. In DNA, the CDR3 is TGTGCCAGCACCCGGGGCGGAGTAGTGAACACCATATATTTT.

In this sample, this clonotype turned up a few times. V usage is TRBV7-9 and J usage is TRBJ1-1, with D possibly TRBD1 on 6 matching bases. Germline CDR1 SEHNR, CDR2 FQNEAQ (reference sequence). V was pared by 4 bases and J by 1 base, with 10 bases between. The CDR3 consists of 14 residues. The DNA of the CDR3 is TGTGCCAGCAGCTCCAGGGGAGGGAACACTGAAGCTTTCTTT. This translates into CASSSRGGNTEAFF.

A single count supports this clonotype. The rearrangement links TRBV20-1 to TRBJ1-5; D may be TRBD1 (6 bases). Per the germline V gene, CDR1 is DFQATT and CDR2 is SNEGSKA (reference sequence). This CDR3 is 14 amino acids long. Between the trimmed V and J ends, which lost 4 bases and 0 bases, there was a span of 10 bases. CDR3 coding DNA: TGCAGTGCTAACCGCAGGGGTAGCAATCAGCCCCAGCATTTT. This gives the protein CSANRRGSNQPQHF.

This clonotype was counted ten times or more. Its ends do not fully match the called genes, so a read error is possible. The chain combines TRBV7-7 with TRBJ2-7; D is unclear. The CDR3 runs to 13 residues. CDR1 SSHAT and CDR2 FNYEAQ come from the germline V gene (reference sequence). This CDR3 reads CASSPELKSEQYF. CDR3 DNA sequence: TGTGCTAGCAGCCCAGAGTTAAAGTCGGAGCAGTACTTC.

The DNA for the CDR3 is TGTGCCAGCAGCTATATGACAGGCGCCCACTACGAGCAGTACTTC. This gives the protein CASSYMTGAHYEQYF. V is TRBV14 and J is TRBJ2-7, with a weak D call TRBD1 (6 bases). With 5 bases removed from V and 3 bases from J, the gap between germline ends came to 17 bases. The CDR3 length is 15 residues. Germline V gives CDR1 SGHDN, CDR2 FVKESK. Using reference TRBV14 and TRBJ2-7 for the parts outside the CDR3, the full variable domain is EAGVTQFPSHSVIEKGQTVTLRCDPISGHDNLYWYRRVMGKEIKFLLHFVKESKQDESGMPNNRFLAERTGGTYSTLKVQPAELEDSGVYFCASSYMTGAHYEQYFGPGTRLTVT.

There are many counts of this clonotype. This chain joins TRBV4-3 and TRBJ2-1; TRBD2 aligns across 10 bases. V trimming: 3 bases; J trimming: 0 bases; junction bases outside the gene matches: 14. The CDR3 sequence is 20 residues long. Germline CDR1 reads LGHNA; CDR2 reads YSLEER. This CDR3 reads CASSHPPGASGGSSYNEQFF. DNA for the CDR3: TGCGCCAGCAGCCACCCCCCCGGGGCTAGCGGGGGCAGCTCCTACAATGAGCAGTTCTTC.